This T cell receptor beta chain originates from a study of T-cell memory formation after mild COVID-19. Study summary: Most TCR clusters belonged to a single donor.

The ends were cut back, 4 bases at V and 1 base at J, with 8 bases in the middle. The CDR3 contains 14 residues. Germline V gene sequence: CDR1 SGHRS, CDR2 YFSETQ. TCRdb used MiXCR to reprocess the 5' RACE reads, holding one entry per CDR3 protein. The sample lists roughly 160,000 distinct CDR3 sequences, over 10% occurring once. Study observations and caveats: Nothing showed for sure that second-wave clones peaking on day 37 were SARS-CoV-2 specific. The appearance of some responding clones in pre-infection memory suggested that cross-reactive memory joined. Later expanders leaned CD4+, whereas clones that contracted between day 15 and 85 were balanced CD4/CD8.

This clonotype was counted at least ten times. What it recognizes is unknown. The chain employs TRBV5-1 and TRBJ1-4; the D is unclear. The source is a man between 18 and 29 years old who had mild COVID-19 (a few samples of this study predate the infection). Cell type and time point are not known. Sequencing was carried out using PBMCs or a T cell subset sorted from them (not recorded which). CDR3 region: CASSPRETNEKLFF. The CDR3 DNA sequence: TGCGCCAGCAGCCCGAGGGAAACTAATGAAAAACTGTTTTTT.